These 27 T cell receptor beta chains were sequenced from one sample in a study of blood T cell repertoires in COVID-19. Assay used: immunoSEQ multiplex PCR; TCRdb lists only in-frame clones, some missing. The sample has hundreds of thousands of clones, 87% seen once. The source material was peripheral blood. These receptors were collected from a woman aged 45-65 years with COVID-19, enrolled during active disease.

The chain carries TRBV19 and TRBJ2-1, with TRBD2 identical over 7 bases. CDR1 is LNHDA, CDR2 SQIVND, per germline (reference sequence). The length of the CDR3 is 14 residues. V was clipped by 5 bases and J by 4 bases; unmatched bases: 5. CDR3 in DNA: TGTGCCAGTAGTCCCCAGCGGGGTTACAATGAGCAGTTCTTC. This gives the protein CASSPQRGYNEQFF.

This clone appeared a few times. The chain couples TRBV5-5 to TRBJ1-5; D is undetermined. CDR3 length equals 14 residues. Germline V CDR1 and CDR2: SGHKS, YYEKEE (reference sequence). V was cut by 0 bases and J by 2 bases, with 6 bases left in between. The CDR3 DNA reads TGTGCCAGCAGCTTGGGAGGTCGCAATCAGCCCCAGCATTTT. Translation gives CASSLGGRNQPQHF.

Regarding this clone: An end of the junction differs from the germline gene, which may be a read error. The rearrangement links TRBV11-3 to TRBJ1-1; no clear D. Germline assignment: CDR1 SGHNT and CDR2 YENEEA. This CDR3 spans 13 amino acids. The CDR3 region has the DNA TGTGCCAGCAGTTTAGCTTCGAACACTGAAGCTTTCTTT. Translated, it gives CASSLASNTEAFF.

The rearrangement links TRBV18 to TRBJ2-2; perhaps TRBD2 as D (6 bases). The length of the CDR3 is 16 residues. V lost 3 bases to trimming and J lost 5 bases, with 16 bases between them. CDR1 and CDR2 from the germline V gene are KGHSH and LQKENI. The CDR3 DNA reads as TGTGCCAGCTCACCCCGACTAGTAGGAGGGACCGGGGAGCTGTTTTTT. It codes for CASSPRLVGGTGELFF.

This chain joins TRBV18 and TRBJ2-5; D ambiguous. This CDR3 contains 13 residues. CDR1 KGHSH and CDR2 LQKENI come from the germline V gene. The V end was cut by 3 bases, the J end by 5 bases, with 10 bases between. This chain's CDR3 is CASSPNHRETQYF. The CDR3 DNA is TGTGCCAGCTCACCGAACCACCGGGAGACCCAGTACTTC. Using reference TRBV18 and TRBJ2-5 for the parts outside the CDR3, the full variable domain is NAGVMQNPRHLVRRRGQEARLRCSPMKGHSHVYWYRQLPEEGLKFMVYLQKENIIDESGMPKERFSAEFPKEGPSILRIQQVVRGDSAAYFCASSPNHRETQYFGPGTRLLVL.

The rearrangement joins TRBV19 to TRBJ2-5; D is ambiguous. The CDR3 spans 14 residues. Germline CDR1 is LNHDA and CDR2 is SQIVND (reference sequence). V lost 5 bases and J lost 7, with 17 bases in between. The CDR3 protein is CASSSAYDSGTQYF. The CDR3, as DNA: TGTGCCAGTAGTTCCGCGTACGACTCGGGGACCCAGTACTTC.

The CDR3 loop reads CASSARLAVEQFF. The CDR3 DNA is TGTGCCAGCAGCGCGCGACTAGCCGTTGAGCAGTTCTTC. This chain links TRBV9 with TRBJ2-1; 7 nucleotides agree with TRBD2. The CDR3 length is 13 residues. V lost 3 bases to trimming and J lost 9 bases; unmatched junction nucleotides: 6. Germline V gene sequence: CDR1 SGDLS, CDR2 YYNGEE.

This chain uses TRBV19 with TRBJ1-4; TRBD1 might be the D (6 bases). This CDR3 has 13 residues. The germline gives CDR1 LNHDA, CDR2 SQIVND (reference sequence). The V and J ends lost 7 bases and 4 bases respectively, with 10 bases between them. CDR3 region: CASTGANNEKLFF. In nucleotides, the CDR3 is TGTGCCAGTACAGGGGCGAATAATGAAAAACTGTTTTTT. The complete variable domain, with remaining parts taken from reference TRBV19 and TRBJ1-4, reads DGGITQSPKYLFRKEGQNVTLSCEQNLNHDAMYWYRQDPGQGLRLIYYSQIVNDFQKGDIAEGYSVSREKKESFPLTVTSAQKNPTAFYLCASTGANNEKLFFGSGTQLSVL.

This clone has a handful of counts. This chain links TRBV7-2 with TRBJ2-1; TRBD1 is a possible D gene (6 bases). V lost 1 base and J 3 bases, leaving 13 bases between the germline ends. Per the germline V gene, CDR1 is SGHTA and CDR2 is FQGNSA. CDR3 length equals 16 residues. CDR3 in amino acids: CASSLVAQGYYNEQFF. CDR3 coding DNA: TGTGCCAGCAGCTTAGTAGCACAGGGCTACTACAATGAGCAGTTCTTC.

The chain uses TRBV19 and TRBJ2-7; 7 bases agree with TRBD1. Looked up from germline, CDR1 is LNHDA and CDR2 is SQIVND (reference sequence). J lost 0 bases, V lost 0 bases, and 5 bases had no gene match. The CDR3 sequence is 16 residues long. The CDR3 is CASSIEDRWSSYEQYF. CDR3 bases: TGTGCCAGTAGTATAGAGGACAGGTGGAGCTCCTACGAGCAGTACTTC. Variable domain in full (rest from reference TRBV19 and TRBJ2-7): DGGITQSPKYLFRKEGQNVTLSCEQNLNHDAMYWYRQDPGQGLRLIYYSQIVNDFQKGDIAEGYSVSREKKESFPLTVTSAQKNPTAFYLCASSIEDRWSSYEQYFGPGTRLTVT.

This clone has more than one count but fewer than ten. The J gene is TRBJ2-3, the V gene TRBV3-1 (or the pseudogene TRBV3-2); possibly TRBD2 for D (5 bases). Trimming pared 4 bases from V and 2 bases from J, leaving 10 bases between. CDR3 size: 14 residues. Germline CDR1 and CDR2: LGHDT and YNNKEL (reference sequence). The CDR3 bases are TGTGCCAGCAGCCCAAGCGGTTCCACAGATACGCAGTATTTT. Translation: CASSPSGSTDTQYF.

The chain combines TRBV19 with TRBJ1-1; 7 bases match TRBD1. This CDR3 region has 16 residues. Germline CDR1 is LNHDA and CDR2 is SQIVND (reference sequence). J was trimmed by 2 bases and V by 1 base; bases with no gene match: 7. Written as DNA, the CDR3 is TGTGCCAGTAGTATAGTTAGGGACAGTAGAAACACTGAAGCTTTCTTT. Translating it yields CASSIVRDSRNTEAFF.

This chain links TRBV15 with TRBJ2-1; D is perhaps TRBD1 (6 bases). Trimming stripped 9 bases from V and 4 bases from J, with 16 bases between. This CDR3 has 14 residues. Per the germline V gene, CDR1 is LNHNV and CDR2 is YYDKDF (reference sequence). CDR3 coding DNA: TGTGCCACTACCTCCGGGACAAAGTACAATGAGCAGTTCTTC. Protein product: CATTSGTKYNEQFF.

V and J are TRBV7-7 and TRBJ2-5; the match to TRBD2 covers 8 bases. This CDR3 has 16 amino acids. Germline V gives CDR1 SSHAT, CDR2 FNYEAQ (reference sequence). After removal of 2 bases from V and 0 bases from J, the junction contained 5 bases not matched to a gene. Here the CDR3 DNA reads TGTGCCAGCAGCTTACGGATAGCGGGGCACCAAGAGACCCAGTACTTC. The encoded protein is CASSLRIAGHQETQYF.

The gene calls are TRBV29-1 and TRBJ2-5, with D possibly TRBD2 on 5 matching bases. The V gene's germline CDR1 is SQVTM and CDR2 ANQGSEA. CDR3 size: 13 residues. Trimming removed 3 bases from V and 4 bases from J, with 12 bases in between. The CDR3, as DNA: TGCAGCGTTGACCCTACTAGAGGAGAGACCCAGTACTTC. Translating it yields CSVDPTRGETQYF.

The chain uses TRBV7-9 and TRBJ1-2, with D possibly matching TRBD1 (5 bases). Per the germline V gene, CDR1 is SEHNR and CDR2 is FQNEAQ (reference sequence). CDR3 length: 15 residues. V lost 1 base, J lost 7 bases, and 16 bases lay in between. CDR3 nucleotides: TGTGCCAGCAGCTTAGTCTTGGGGCTGCCTCTTGGCTACACCTTC. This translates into CASSLVLGLPLGYTF.

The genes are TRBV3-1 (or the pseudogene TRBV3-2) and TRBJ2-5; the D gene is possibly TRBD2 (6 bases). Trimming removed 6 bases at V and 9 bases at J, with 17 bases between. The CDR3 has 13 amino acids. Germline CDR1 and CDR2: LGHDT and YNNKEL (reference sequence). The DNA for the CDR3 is TGTGCCAGCAGTCGGACTCGCGGAGGGTCCCAGTACTTC. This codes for CASSRTRGGSQYF.

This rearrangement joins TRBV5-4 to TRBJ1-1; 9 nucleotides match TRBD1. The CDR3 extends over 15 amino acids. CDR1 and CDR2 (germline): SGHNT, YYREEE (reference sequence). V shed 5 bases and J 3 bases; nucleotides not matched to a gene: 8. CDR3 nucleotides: TGTGCCAGCAGATCGATGACAGGGGGATACACTGAAGCTTTCTTT. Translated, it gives CASRSMTGGYTEAFF.

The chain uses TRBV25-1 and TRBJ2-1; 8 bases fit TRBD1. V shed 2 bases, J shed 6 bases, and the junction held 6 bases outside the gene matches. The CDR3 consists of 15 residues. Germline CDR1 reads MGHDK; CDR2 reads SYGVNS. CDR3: CASSETGQGFNEQFF. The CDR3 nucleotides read TGTGCCAGCAGTGAAACTGGACAGGGCTTCAATGAGCAGTTCTTC.

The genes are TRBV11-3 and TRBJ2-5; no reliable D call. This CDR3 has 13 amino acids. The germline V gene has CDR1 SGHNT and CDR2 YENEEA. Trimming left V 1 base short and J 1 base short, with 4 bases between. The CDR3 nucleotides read TGTGCCAGCAGCTTAGTCGTCCAAGAGACCCAGTACTTC. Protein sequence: CASSLVVQETQYF.

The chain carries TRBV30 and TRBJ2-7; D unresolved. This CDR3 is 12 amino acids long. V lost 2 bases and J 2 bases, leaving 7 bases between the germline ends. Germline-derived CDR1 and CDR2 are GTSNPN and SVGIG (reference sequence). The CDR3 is CAWSWAAYEQYF. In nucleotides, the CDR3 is TGTGCCTGGAGTTGGGCAGCCTACGAGCAGTACTTC.

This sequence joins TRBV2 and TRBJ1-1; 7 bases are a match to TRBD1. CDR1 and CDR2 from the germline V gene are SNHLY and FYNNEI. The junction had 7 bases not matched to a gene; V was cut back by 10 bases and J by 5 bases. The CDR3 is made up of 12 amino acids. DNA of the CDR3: TGTGCCAACCGACAGGGAGAAACTGAAGCTTTCTTT. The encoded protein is CANRQGETEAFF.

The CDR3 DNA reads TGTGCCAGCAGCTGGACAGGGGGCACATACGAGCAGTACTTC. It specifies CASSWTGGTYEQYF. The genes are TRBV5-5 and TRBJ2-7; the match to TRBD1 covers 11 bases. Per the germline V gene, CDR1 is SGHKS and CDR2 is YYEKEE (reference sequence). V dropped 3 bases and J dropped 4; count of bases not matched to a gene: 3. This CDR3 has 14 residues. Variable domain in full (rest from reference TRBV5-5 and TRBJ2-7): DAGVTQSPTHLIKTRGQQVTLRCSPISGHKSVSWYQQVLGQGPQFIFQYYEKEERGRGNFPDRFSARQFPNYSSELNVNALLLGDSALYLCASSWTGGTYEQYFGPGTRLTVT.

The DNA for the CDR3 is TGTGCCAGCAGCACACAGGTGAGCTCCTACAATGAGCAGTTCTTC. It translates to CASSTQVSSYNEQFF. This chain connects TRBV9 to TRBJ2-1; D may be TRBD1 (5 bases). CDR1 SGDLS and CDR2 YYNGEE come from the germline V gene. Trimming removed 4 bases from V and 0 bases from J, with 11 bases in between. The CDR3 is made up of 15 amino acids. Looking up the rest from reference TRBV9 and TRBJ2-1 gives the full variable domain: DSGVTQTPKHLITATGQRVTLRCSPRSGDLSVYWYQQSLDQGLQFLIQYYNGEERAKGNILERFSAQQFPDLHSELNLSSLELGDSALYFCASSTQVSSYNEQFFGPGTRLTVL.

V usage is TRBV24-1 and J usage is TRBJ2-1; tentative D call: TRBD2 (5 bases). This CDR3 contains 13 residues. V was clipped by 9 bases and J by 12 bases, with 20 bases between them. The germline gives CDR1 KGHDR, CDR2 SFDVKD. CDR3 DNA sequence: TGTGCCACCTCACGGACCCCTCGGGATGCGCAGTTCTTC. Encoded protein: CATSRTPRDAQFF.

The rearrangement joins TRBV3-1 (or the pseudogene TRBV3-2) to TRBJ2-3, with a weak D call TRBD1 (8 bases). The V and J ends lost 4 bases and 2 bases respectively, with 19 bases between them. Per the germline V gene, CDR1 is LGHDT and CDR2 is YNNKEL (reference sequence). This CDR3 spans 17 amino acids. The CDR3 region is CASSRNRGSGDTDTQYF. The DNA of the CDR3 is TGTGCCAGCAGCCGCAACAGGGGGAGCGGGGACACAGATACGCAGTATTTT.

CDR3 nucleotide sequence: TGTGCCAGCAGGGGGACAGGGGATCAGCCCCAGCATTTT. Residues: CASRGTGDQPQHF. The genes are TRBV12-3 or TRBV12-4 and TRBJ1-5; 10 bases match TRBD1. This CDR3 spans 13 amino acids. V shed 6 bases and J 5 bases; nucleotides not matched to a gene: 1.